Following are 23 T cell receptor beta chains from one sample sequenced in a study of shared clonotypes between healthy human individuals. The naive CD8 fraction comprised CD45RO-negative cells positively selected for CCR7 and excluded terminally differentiated effector memory CD45RA+ cells. This table comes from immunoSEQ multiplex PCR, and its TCRdb copy is limited to in-frame clones, with some not included. The sample holds 500,000 to 700,000 clones; roughly 95% are singletons and the top ten take about 0.11%. Sequenced: naive CD8+ T cells sorted from blood. The receptor set was obtained from a woman under 40 in good health.

This chain uses TRBV27 with TRBJ1-2; tentatively, D is TRBD1 (5 bases). The CDR3 runs to 16 residues. Trimming pared 5 bases from V and 2 bases from J, leaving 18 bases between. The germline CDR1 and CDR2 sequences are MNHEY and SMNVEV (reference sequence). DNA for the CDR3: TGTGCCAGCAGTCCCCGGATCCAGGGTCAGAACTATGGCTACACCTTC. Translating gives CASSPRIQGQNYGYTF.

The gene calls are TRBV28 and TRBJ1-1; unclear D gene. The CDR3 has 13 amino acids. The germline gives CDR1 MDHEN, CDR2 SYDVKM. Trimming left V 5 bases short and J 7 bases short, with 14 bases between. The CDR3 nucleotides are TGTGCCAGCAGTGGGAATTTCGGGTTTGAAGCTTTCTTT. It translates to CASSGNFGFEAFF.

The rearrangement links TRBV11-2 to TRBJ2-7; D assignment may be TRBD1 or TRBD2 (7 bases each). The V end lost 6 bases, the J end lost 2 bases, and 14 bases lay between the germline ends. Germline loops: CDR1 SGHAT, CDR2 FQNNGV. CDR3 length: 14 residues. CDR3 loop: CASSPGGAAYEQYF. In DNA, the CDR3 is TGTGCCAGCAGTCCAGGGGGGGCGGCCTACGAGCAGTACTTC.

The V and J genes are TRBV5-1 and TRBJ2-1; no firm D call. The CDR3 contains 13 residues. V lost 3 bases to trimming and J lost 10 bases, with 14 bases between them. CDR1 is SGHRS, CDR2 YFSETQ, per germline. DNA for the CDR3: TGCGCCAGCAGCTCCGATCCGGATCGAGAGCAGTTCTTC. It yields the protein CASSSDPDREQFF.

The chain carries TRBV28 and TRBJ1-4; the match to TRBD1 covers 8 bases. Looked up from germline, CDR1 is MDHEN and CDR2 is SYDVKM. The CDR3 is made up of 15 amino acids. V lost 5 bases and J lost 8; bases outside the gene matches: 10. DNA of the CDR3: TGTGCCAGCAGTGGCATGGACAGGGTCAAGGAAAAACTGTTTTTT. This codes for CASSGMDRVKEKLFF.

J is TRBJ1-2 and V is TRBV10-1; D might be TRBD1 (5 bases). The V end was cut by 2 bases, the J end by 4 bases, with 8 bases between. The CDR3 runs 13 residues. Germline V gives CDR1 WNHNN, CDR2 SYGVQD (reference sequence). The CDR3 here is CASSEGTGYGYTF. CDR3 sequence (DNA): TGCGCCAGCAGTGAGGGGACCGGCTATGGCTACACCTTC.

In the case of this clone: Other DNA sequences within the sample encode an identical CDR3. The chain joins TRBV7-9 to TRBJ2-2; D uncertain. Germline CDR1 reads SEHNR; CDR2 reads FQNEAQ (reference sequence). The CDR3 has 12 residues. V lost 5 bases and J lost 6, with 7 bases in between. The CDR3 DNA is TGTGCCAGCAGCCTACGTCCCGGGGAGCTGTTTTTT. This translates into CASSLRPGELFF.

This rearrangement joins TRBV10-2 to TRBJ2-1, with 7 positions matching TRBD2. Germline loops: CDR1 WSHSY, CDR2 SAAADI. The CDR3 totals 16 residues. V trimming: 3 bases; J trimming: 4 bases; junction bases outside the gene matches: 9. The CDR3, as DNA: TGCGCCAGCAGTGATGTGCGCCTAGCGGATTACAATGAGCAGTTCTTC. It yields the protein CASSDVRLADYNEQFF.

The rearrangement uses TRBV2 and TRBJ2-1; D perhaps matches TRBD2 (6 bases). With 6 bases removed from V and 0 bases from J, the gap between germline ends came to 21 bases. CDR1 is SNHLY and CDR2 is FYNNEI in the germline V gene. CDR3 length: 18 residues. In DNA form, the CDR3 reads TGTGCCAGCAGCTTACTCCAGGAGTCGGGAGCCTCCTACAATGAGCAGTTCTTC. This encodes CASSLLQESGASYNEQFF.

The chain recombines TRBV11-2 with TRBJ1-1; a weak D match, TRBD1 (5 bases). From germline, CDR1 is SGHAT and CDR2 FQNNGV. V was pared by 5 bases and J by 10 bases, with 14 bases between. The CDR3 is made up of 12 amino acids. The CDR3 loop is CASSPGTDPAFF. The CDR3 DNA reads TGTGCCAGCAGCCCGGGGACGGATCCAGCTTTCTTT.

The gene calls are TRBV19 and TRBJ2-7; 9 nucleotides agree with TRBD1. The CDR3 sequence is 14 residues long. Germline CDR1 reads LNHDA; CDR2 reads SQIVND (reference sequence). The CDR3, as DNA: TGTGCTACCTGCCCGGGACAGGGACCCTACGAGCAGTACTTC. Its translation: CATCPGQGPYEQYF.

J is TRBJ1-1 and V is TRBV28, with D unresolved. The CDR3 extends over 12 amino acids. Germline lookup yields CDR1 MDHEN and CDR2 SYDVKM. V lost 7 bases and J 1 base, leaving 7 bases between the germline ends. Here the CDR3 DNA reads TGTGCCAGCATCCGGGCGAACACTGAAGCTTTCTTT. Protein sequence: CASIRANTEAFF.

The chain has TRBV30 and TRBJ2-7, with 8 bases lining up with TRBD1. The CDR3 totals 15 residues. V gave up 0 bases and J gave up 1 base; unmatched junction bases: 5. Germline lookup yields CDR1 GTSNPN and CDR2 SVGIG (reference sequence). CDR3 sequence reads: CAWSVWDRRSYEQYF. In DNA form, the CDR3 reads TGTGCCTGGAGTGTATGGGACAGGCGGTCCTACGAGCAGTACTTC.

The sample holds one count of this clone. The rearrangement links TRBV29-1 to TRBJ2-7; the D is unclear. There are 13 residues in the CDR3. V lost 4 bases and J lost 0, with 10 bases in between. The germline CDR1 and CDR2 sequences are SQVTM and ANQGSEA. CDR3 residues: CSVVAVSSYEQYF. CDR3 bases: TGCAGCGTTGTGGCAGTGAGCTCCTACGAGCAGTACTTC.

The CDR3 nucleotides are TGTGCCAGCAGCTTGTTCGGGACTAGCGGCTACGAGCAGTACTTC. It is translated as CASSLFGTSGYEQYF. V is TRBV7-3 and J is TRBJ2-7, with TRBD2 matching 11 bases. Germline values: CDR1 SGHTA, CDR2 FQGTGA. The CDR3 contains 15 residues. V trimming: 3 bases; J trimming: 3 bases; junction bases outside the gene matches: 4. Based on the CDR3 plus reference TRBV7-3 and TRBJ2-7, the full variable domain is GAGVSQTPSNKVTEKGKYVELRCDPISGHTALYWYRQSLGQGPEFLIYFQGTGAADDSGLPNDRFFAVRPEGSVSTLKIQRTERGDSAVYLCASSLFGTSGYEQYFGPGTRLTVT.

This sequence joins TRBV7-8 and TRBJ2-3; no clear D. Germline CDR1 SGHVS, CDR2 FQNEAQ. V gave up 2 bases and J gave up 0 bases, with 9 bases separating them. The CDR3 has 15 residues. The CDR3 region is CASSLMDGSTDTQYF. CDR3 sequence (DNA): TGTGCCAGCAGCTTAATGGACGGTAGCACAGATACGCAGTATTTT.

Here the CDR3 DNA reads TGTGCCAGCAGCCAAGATCCTCAAGCGGGAGGGATAGAGACCCAGTACTTC. Its translation is CASSQDPQAGGIETQYF. The V call is TRBV4-2, the J call TRBJ2-5; TRBD2 agrees at 10 bases. The J segment lost 4 bases and the V segment lost 0 bases, leaving 8 bases of the junction unmatched. In germline, CDR1 is LGHNA, CDR2 YNFKEQ. The CDR3 sequence is 17 residues long.

V is TRBV13 and J is TRBJ2-7, with D perhaps matching TRBD1 or TRBD2 (5 bases each). This CDR3 spans 15 amino acids. V was pared by 5 bases and J by 3 bases, with 17 bases between. CDR1 and CDR2 from the germline V gene are PRHDT and FYEKMQ (reference sequence). CDR3 nucleotides: TGTGCCAGCAGCCCAACCCGGGACGCTAACTACGAGCAGTACTTC. It specifies CASSPTRDANYEQYF.

The chain joins TRBV7-8 to TRBJ2-7, with TRBD2 as a possible D gene (6 bases). Germline V CDR1 and CDR2: SGHVS, FQNEAQ. V was cut by 5 bases and J by 5 bases, with 19 bases left in between. This CDR3 contains 15 residues. CDR3 nucleotides: TGTGCCAGCAGCACGAAGACTAGGGAGTCTCACGAGCAGTACTTC. This codes for CASSTKTRESHEQYF. Based on the CDR3 plus reference TRBV7-8 and TRBJ2-7, the full variable domain is GAGVSQSPRYKVAKRGQDVALRCDPISGHVSLFWYQQALGQGPEFLTYFQNEAQLDKSGLPSDRFFAERPEGSVSTLKIQRTQQEDSAVYLCASSTKTRESHEQYFGPGTRLTVT.

The chain joins TRBV19 to TRBJ2-7; D is perhaps TRBD1 or TRBD2 (5 bases each). The CDR3 has 15 amino acids. V was trimmed by 4 bases and J by 0 bases, leaving 13 bases between them. Germline CDR1 is LNHDA and CDR2 is SQIVND (reference sequence). CDR3 protein: CASSRGVRGSYEQYF. DNA of the CDR3: TGTGCCAGTAGTAGAGGGGTCCGGGGCTCCTACGAGCAGTACTTC.

Remarks on this clone: Other DNA sequences within the sample encode an identical CDR3. The chain recombines TRBV27 with TRBJ2-3; D gene uncertain. The germline gives CDR1 MNHEY, CDR2 SMNVEV (reference sequence). Trimming removed 3 bases at V and 0 bases at J, with 7 bases between. This CDR3 contains 14 residues. The CDR3 DNA is TGTGCCAGCAGTTTGTCTACTAGCACAGATACGCAGTATTTT. This codes for CASSLSTSTDTQYF.

The chain links TRBV5-1 to TRBJ2-1; unclear D gene. The ends were cut back, 0 bases at V and 6 bases at J, with 16 bases in the middle. Germline-derived CDR1 and CDR2 are SGHRS and YFSETQ. The CDR3 length is 16 residues. CDR3 in DNA: TGCGCCAGCAGCTTGGACGAGACGCGAGCCTCCAATGAGCAGTTCTTC. Amino acid sequence: CASSLDETRASNEQFF.

Regarding this clone: Within the sample, other DNA sequences also encode this same CDR3. V usage is TRBV2 and J usage is TRBJ2-7; D gene uncertain. V lost 7 bases and J 4 bases, leaving 8 bases between the germline ends. The CDR3 consists of 11 residues. CDR1 is SNHLY, CDR2 FYNNEI, per germline. The CDR3 here is CASKGSYEQYF. CDR3 bases: TGTGCCAGCAAAGGTTCTTACGAGCAGTACTTC.